This note documents a single T cell receptor beta chain sequence. These data come from a study of blood T cell repertoires in COVID-19. The CDR3 is 14 amino acids. Trimming stripped 4 bases from V and 5 bases from J, with 14 bases between. Germline V lookup: CDR1 MNHEY, CDR2 SMNVEV (reference sequence). TCRdb's copy holds only in-frame clones and misses some; the assay was immunoSEQ multiplex PCR. The sample records 85,000 to 120,000 clones, 70% to 80% being singletons. Material: peripheral blood. The TCR sequence derives from a man aged 55-75 years with active or convalescent COVID-19. The chain is built from TRBV27 and TRBJ1-2; no clear D gene. CDR3 loop: CASSSRERGYGYTF. The CDR3 nucleotides are TGTGCCAGCAGTTCCCGGGAGCGGGGTTATGGCTACACCTTC.